This T cell receptor beta chain stems from a study of cytotoxic CD8 clonotypes in ibrutinib-treated CLL. Study at large: Response was recorded as partial in some 24 patients and complete in 2; at median around 70 months, approximately 14 remained remitted and approximately twelve had progressed. Response sampling occurred after a median around 11 months of treatment (range 6 to 36). Overall study findings and caveats: Under treatment, the uncommon public clonotypes either contracted or remained stable.

Cryopreserved PBMCs provided approximately 2.2 micrograms of genomic DNA for the TCR beta libraries. Sequenced by immunoSEQ multiplex PCR; TCRdb stores in-frame clones only, minus some. Among some 200,000 clones, roughly three quarters were seen once, and the ten largest hold 5.5% to 7%. To note about this clone: What it binds is not known.

This receptor was obtained from a human donor with chronic lymphocytic leukemia. This specimen was PBMCs, taken after 12 months of ibrutinib treatment.

The CDR3 here is CASSRTSGLSTDTQYF. Written as DNA, the CDR3 is TGTGCCAGCTCAAGAACTAGCGGGCTCTCCACAGATACGCAGTATTTT. The chain is built from TRBV18 and TRBJ2-3; TRBD2 matches at 9 bases. CDR3 length equals 16 residues. Losses at the gene ends were 5 bases for V and 2 bases for J; bases not matched to a gene: 8. Germline V gene lookup returns CDR1 KGHSH and CDR2 LQKENI.